This T cell receptor beta chain was profiled in a study of blood T cell repertoires in COVID-19. Study summary: PBMCs, B-cell-depleted T cells, or T cells were the source of the cDNA or gDNA that made up the material.

V was clipped by 5 bases and J by 4 bases; unmatched bases: 9. The germline gives CDR1 SNHLY, CDR2 FYNNEI. The CDR3 runs 16 residues. Original handling: Nucleated cell number was recorded as an estimate derived from reference gene primer amplification. Measured with immunoSEQ multiplex PCR; TCRdb has only the in-frame clones, and not every one. The V and J calls and clone size come from that table; D and trimming were worked out from the DNA. Counted here are about 280,000 clones, 75% to 90% occurring once; the ten biggest clones make up approximately 11%. This clonotype was sampled from a woman in her 70s with acute or convalescent COVID-19. V usage is TRBV2 and J usage is TRBJ2-5, with 11 bases aligning to TRBD2. Sequencing was performed on peripheral blood. CDR3 amino acids: CASSNFIGTSGETQYF. Written as DNA, the CDR3 is TGTGCCAGCAGTAATTTTATAGGGACTAGCGGAGAGACCCAGTACTTC.